A selection of T cell receptor beta chains follows, all from one sample in a study of blood T cell repertoires in COVID-19. Using immunoSEQ multiplex PCR, the repertoire was profiled, and TCRdb retains in-frame clones only, with some absent. The sample lists about 260,000 clones; about nine tenths were seen once. The sequencing sample was made of PBMCs or T cells enriched from blood (not recorded which). The source of these receptors is a middle-aged man who had been exposed to COVID-19. CDR3s include the opening cysteine and the closing phenylalanine or tryptophan. Fields, in order: CDR3 DNA, CDR3 protein, V gene, D gene, clone size, J gene. A D gene is named only where the DNA matches it firmly. Rows may omit the clone size; those that give it use once, few, many or a size class.

CDR3 DNA: TGTGCCAGCACGCAACAACAGGGCTCCTACAATGAGCAGTTCTTC
CDR3 protein: CASTQQQGSYNEQFF
V gene: TRBV2
D gene: NA
clone size: NA
J gene: TRBJ2-1

CDR3 DNA: TGCAGCGGAGGGTCGGGACTAGCGGGGGAAGGGGCCAAAAACATTCAGTACTTC
CDR3 protein: CSGGSGLAGEGAKNIQYF
V gene: TRBV29-1
D gene: TRBD2
clone size: NA
J gene: TRBJ2-4

CDR3 DNA: TGTGCCAGCAGCTTTAATACAGGGGTGAACTATGGCTACACCTTC
CDR3 protein: CASSFNTGVNYGYTF
V gene: TRBV9
D gene: TRBD1
clone size: once
J gene: TRBJ1-2

CDR3 DNA: TGTGCCAGCAGCTTGGCCGGAGGAGTCAAAGAGACCCAGTACTTC
CDR3 protein: CASSLAGGVKETQYF
V gene: TRBV5-4
D gene: NA
clone size: NA
J gene: TRBJ2-5

CDR3 DNA: TGTGCCAGCTCACCCCCGTCCGCTAACTATGGCTACACCTTC
CDR3 protein: CASSPPSANYGYTF
V gene: TRBV18
D gene: NA
clone size: NA
J gene: TRBJ1-2

CDR3 DNA: TGCGCCAGCAGCCGCACAGGGACCTCTGGAAACACCATATATTTT
CDR3 protein: CASSRTGTSGNTIYF
V gene: TRBV5-1
D gene: NA
clone size: NA
J gene: TRBJ1-3

CDR3 DNA: TGTGCCAGCAGTATGGACAGGGGGCGTAGAAACACCATATATTTT
CDR3 protein: CASSMDRGRRNTIYF
V gene: TRBV14
D gene: TRBD1
clone size: NA
J gene: TRBJ1-3

CDR3 DNA: TGCGCCAGCACGACCGGGACAGGGGGGTCGGAAGCTTTCTTT
CDR3 protein: CASTTGTGGSEAFF
V gene: TRBV5-1
D gene: TRBD1
clone size: NA
J gene: TRBJ1-1

CDR3 DNA: TGTGCCATCAGTGAAGAAAGTCAGGGAACAAATCAGCCCCAGCATTTT
CDR3 protein: CAISEESQGTNQPQHF
V gene: TRBV10-3
D gene: NA
clone size: NA
J gene: TRBJ1-5

CDR3 DNA: TGTGCCAGCTCACCACCGGGACTAGCGGGGGGGCCTAATGAGCAGTTCTTC
CDR3 protein: CASSPPGLAGGPNEQFF
V gene: TRBV18
D gene: TRBD2
clone size: NA
J gene: TRBJ2-1

CDR3 DNA: TGTGCCAGCTCACCACCATCGGGGGGCAACTATGGCTACACCTTC
CDR3 protein: CASSPPSGGNYGYTF
V gene: TRBV18
D gene: NA
clone size: NA
J gene: TRBJ1-2

CDR3 DNA: TGTGCCAGCAGTTTAAGGCTGAGGAGCTCCTACGAGCAGTACTTC
CDR3 protein: CASSLRLRSSYEQYF
V gene: TRBV28
D gene: NA
clone size: NA
J gene: TRBJ2-7

CDR3 DNA: TGCGCCAGCAGCCTTTCGGGACAAACGCTGAACACTGAAGCTTTCTTT
CDR3 protein: CASSLSGQTLNTEAFF
V gene: TRBV4-1
D gene: NA
clone size: once
J gene: TRBJ1-1

CDR3 DNA: TGTGCCAGCAGACTGGCGGGAGATACGCAGTATTTT
CDR3 protein: CASRLAGDTQYF
V gene: TRBV19
D gene: NA
clone size: few
J gene: TRBJ2-3

CDR3 DNA: TGTGCCATCAGTGAGGGACAGACAATTAATGAAAAACTGTTTTTT
CDR3 protein: CAISEGQTINEKLFF
V gene: TRBV10-3
D gene: NA
clone size: NA
J gene: TRBJ1-4

CDR3 DNA: TGCGCCAGCAGCTTGGGAGTTCCAAGAAACTATGGCTACACCTTC
CDR3 protein: CASSLGVPRNYGYTF
V gene: TRBV5-1
D gene: NA
clone size: NA
J gene: TRBJ1-2

CDR3 DNA: TGTGCCACCCATCGGACAGGGGCTAACTATGGCTACACCTTC
CDR3 protein: CATHRTGANYGYTF
V gene: TRBV18
D gene: TRBD1
clone size: NA
J gene: TRBJ1-2

CDR3 DNA: TGTGCCAGCAGCCAAGGGGATTGGAACACTGAAGCTTTCTTT
CDR3 protein: CASSQGDWNTEAFF
V gene: TRBV2
D gene: NA
clone size: NA
J gene: TRBJ1-1

CDR3 DNA: TGTGCCAGCAGCGCCCAGATGAACTATGGCTACACCTTC
CDR3 protein: CASSAQMNYGYTF
V gene: TRBV5-5
D gene: NA
clone size: NA
J gene: TRBJ1-2

CDR3 DNA: TGTGCCAGCAGTCCCCGGGGCTATGGCTACACCTTC
CDR3 protein: CASSPRGYGYTF
V gene: TRBV12-3/TRBV12-4
D gene: NA
clone size: few
J gene: TRBJ1-2

CDR3 DNA: TGTGCCAGCAGACAGTACACCGGGGAGCTGTTTTTT
CDR3 protein: CASRQYTGELFF
V gene: TRBV12-3/TRBV12-4
D gene: NA
clone size: NA
J gene: TRBJ2-2

CDR3 DNA: TGTGCCAGCAGCTCCGACAGGGTTTCCCTCCCGATACGCAATCAGCCCCAGCATTTT
CDR3 protein: CASSSDRVSLPIRNQPQHF
V gene: TRBV7-2
D gene: TRBD1
clone size: NA
J gene: TRBJ1-5

CDR3 DNA: TGTGCCAGCAGCGCAACAGGTTACACTGAAGCTTTCTTT
CDR3 protein: CASSATGYTEAFF
V gene: TRBV3-1/TRBV3-2
D gene: NA
clone size: NA
J gene: TRBJ1-1

CDR3 DNA: TGTGCCAGCAGTGAAGCGGGGGGGCGCAATCAGCCCCAGCATTTT
CDR3 protein: CASSEAGGRNQPQHF
V gene: TRBV6-1
D gene: NA
clone size: NA
J gene: TRBJ1-5

CDR3 DNA: TGTGCCACCCGACAGGGGAATAGCAATCAGCCCCAGCATTTT
CDR3 protein: CATRQGNSNQPQHF
V gene: TRBV28
D gene: TRBD1
clone size: NA
J gene: TRBJ1-5

CDR3 DNA: TGTGCCAGCAGTGAAGCAGGGGTCGGCACAGATACGCAGTATTTT
CDR3 protein: CASSEAGVGTDTQYF
V gene: TRBV2
D gene: NA
clone size: NA
J gene: TRBJ2-3

CDR3 DNA: TGTGCCAGCAGCGCCCGAGGGGGCGCCTATGGAAACACCATATATTTT
CDR3 protein: CASSARGGAYGNTIYF
V gene: TRBV9
D gene: TRBD1
clone size: NA
J gene: TRBJ1-3

CDR3 DNA: TGTGCTAGCAGCCCTGGGAGGGGGTCTTACAATGAGCAGTTCTTC
CDR3 protein: CASSPGRGSYNEQFF
V gene: TRBV7-7
D gene: NA
clone size: NA
J gene: TRBJ2-1

CDR3 DNA: TGCGCCAGCAGCCAGGACAGCACGAACACTGAAGCTTTCTTT
CDR3 protein: CASSQDSTNTEAFF
V gene: TRBV5-1
D gene: NA
clone size: NA
J gene: TRBJ1-1

CDR3 DNA: TGTGCCAGCAGCGTGGGGGGACAGGGAACCCAAGAGACCCAGTACTTC
CDR3 protein: CASSVGGQGTQETQYF
V gene: TRBV5-4
D gene: TRBD1
clone size: NA
J gene: TRBJ2-5

CDR3 DNA: TGTGCCAGCAGCGTAGCAGGCACCGGTCGAAGCGAGCAGTACTTC
CDR3 protein: CASSVAGTGRSEQYF
V gene: TRBV9
D gene: NA
clone size: NA
J gene: TRBJ2-7

CDR3 DNA: TGTGCCAGCTCACCACTTCAGGGTCGGACAGACTATGGCTACACCTTC
CDR3 protein: CASSPLQGRTDYGYTF
V gene: TRBV18
D gene: NA
clone size: few
J gene: TRBJ1-2

CDR3 DNA: TGTGCCACCGGTGGGGGGGGTTGGTCTGGGGCCAACGTCCTGACTTTC
CDR3 protein: CATGGGGWSGANVLTF
V gene: TRBV24-1
D gene: TRBD2
clone size: NA
J gene: TRBJ2-6

CDR3 DNA: TGCGCCAGCAGTATCCCCGGGACCGGGAAGACAGGCCCCGACTCCAACTATGGCTACACCTTC
CDR3 protein: CASSIPGTGKTGPDSNYGYTF
V gene: TRBV5-1
D gene: NA
clone size: NA
J gene: TRBJ1-2

CDR3 DNA: TGCGCCAGCAGCTTGGTTATCGCTAGCGCCGATACAGATACGCAGTATTTT
CDR3 protein: CASSLVIASADTDTQYF
V gene: TRBV5-1
D gene: NA
clone size: NA
J gene: TRBJ2-3

CDR3 DNA: TGTGCCAGCAGCTTAAGTGACGGGGGGGCGAAGGGCTACACCTTC
CDR3 protein: CASSLSDGGAKGYTF
V gene: TRBV7-2
D gene: NA
clone size: NA
J gene: TRBJ1-2

CDR3 DNA: TGTGCCAGCAGCCAAGAGAAAGGGGGTGACACTGAAGCTTTCTTT
CDR3 protein: CASSQEKGGDTEAFF
V gene: TRBV3-1/TRBV3-2
D gene: NA
clone size: NA
J gene: TRBJ1-1

CDR3 DNA: TGTGCCAGCAGCCTACGACCCCTAGCCTTTGTTCAACCCGGGGAGCTGTTTTTT
CDR3 protein: CASSLRPLAFVQPGELFF
V gene: TRBV7-9
D gene: NA
clone size: NA
J gene: TRBJ2-2

CDR3 DNA: TGTGCCAGCAGCGTCCTAGGGGGCTCACGGTCACCCCTCCACTTT
CDR3 protein: CASSVLGGSRSPLHF
V gene: TRBV11-2
D gene: TRBD1
clone size: NA
J gene: TRBJ1-6

CDR3 DNA: TGTGCCAGCAGTCGGTCCTCGGGGGTTCAGGGTGAAGCTTTCTTT
CDR3 protein: CASSRSSGVQGEAFF
V gene: TRBV7-2
D gene: NA
clone size: NA
J gene: TRBJ1-1

CDR3 DNA: TGCGCCAGCAGCTACGACCCGGGGGGCATTGGAGAGACCCAGTACTTC
CDR3 protein: CASSYDPGGIGETQYF
V gene: TRBV5-1
D gene: NA
clone size: NA
J gene: TRBJ2-5

CDR3 DNA: TGTGCCAGCAGTCTTGGGACTGGCAACTATGGCTACACCTTC
CDR3 protein: CASSLGTGNYGYTF
V gene: TRBV28
D gene: NA
clone size: NA
J gene: TRBJ1-2

CDR3 DNA: TGCGCCAGCAGCTTGGGAGCTCAGGTAGCGGCGGCTGAGCAGTTCTTC
CDR3 protein: CASSLGAQVAAAEQFF
V gene: TRBV5-1
D gene: NA
clone size: NA
J gene: TRBJ2-1

CDR3 DNA: TGTGCCAGCAAGACAGGGTTAAGCTCACCCCTCCACTTT
CDR3 protein: CASKTGLSSPLHF
V gene: TRBV11-2
D gene: TRBD1
clone size: NA
J gene: TRBJ1-6

CDR3 DNA: TGTGCCAGCAGCGTCGGGGGTGCCACTGAAGCTTTCTTT
CDR3 protein: CASSVGGATEAFF
V gene: TRBV9
D gene: NA
clone size: few
J gene: TRBJ1-1

CDR3 DNA: TGTGCCAGCAGCCCCCTCGGGGGTACAGATACGCAGTATTTT
CDR3 protein: CASSPLGGTDTQYF
V gene: TRBV7-8
D gene: NA
clone size: many
J gene: TRBJ2-3

CDR3 DNA: TGTGCCACCAGTGATCCGGGACAGGGCGAAGCTTTCTTT
CDR3 protein: CATSDPGQGEAFF
V gene: TRBV24-1
D gene: TRBD1
clone size: NA
J gene: TRBJ1-1

CDR3 DNA: TGTGCCAGCAGCTCGGACAGCCGGCATGGAAACACCATATATTTT
CDR3 protein: CASSSDSRHGNTIYF
V gene: TRBV6-6
D gene: NA
clone size: NA
J gene: TRBJ1-3

CDR3 DNA: TGCGCCAGCAGCCACTACGGGACTAGCGGAGAAGAGACCCAGTACTTC
CDR3 protein: CASSHYGTSGEETQYF
V gene: TRBV4-1
D gene: TRBD2
clone size: NA
J gene: TRBJ2-5

CDR3 DNA: TGTGCCAGCAGCTTATTTAACGGGATGAACACTGAAGCTTTCTTT
CDR3 protein: CASSLFNGMNTEAFF
V gene: TRBV7-6
D gene: NA
clone size: once
J gene: TRBJ1-1

CDR3 DNA: TGTGCCACCAGTGACCATTGGACAGGCTACACCTTC
CDR3 protein: CATSDHWTGYTF
V gene: TRBV24-1
D gene: NA
clone size: NA
J gene: TRBJ1-2

CDR3 DNA: TGCAGTGCTAGTGATCGACAATCAACTGGCTACACCTTC
CDR3 protein: CSASDRQSTGYTF
V gene: TRBV20-1
D gene: NA
clone size: NA
J gene: TRBJ1-2

CDR3 DNA: TGTGCCAGCAGCACGGGACAGGGAGGCACTGAAGCTTTCTTT
CDR3 protein: CASSTGQGGTEAFF
V gene: TRBV5-4
D gene: TRBD1
clone size: NA
J gene: TRBJ1-1

CDR3 DNA: TGCGCCAGCAGCTCCCGGGACAGGCCTTATGGCTACACCTTC
CDR3 protein: CASSSRDRPYGYTF
V gene: TRBV5-1
D gene: TRBD1
clone size: NA
J gene: TRBJ1-2

CDR3 DNA: TGCGCCAGCAGCTTGGAGGGACACACTGGAGATACGCAGTATTTT
CDR3 protein: CASSLEGHTGDTQYF
V gene: TRBV5-1
D gene: NA
clone size: NA
J gene: TRBJ2-3

CDR3 DNA: TGTGCCAGCAGCGCCCAAGGACAGGGTGTGGGGGAGCAGTTCTTC
CDR3 protein: CASSAQGQGVGEQFF
V gene: TRBV9
D gene: TRBD1
clone size: NA
J gene: TRBJ2-1

CDR3 DNA: TGTGCCAGCAGTGAACTAGCGGGGGGGCAAGAGCAGTACTTC
CDR3 protein: CASSELAGGQEQYF
V gene: TRBV2
D gene: TRBD2
clone size: NA
J gene: TRBJ2-7

CDR3 DNA: TGCGCCAGCAGAGGACAGCTGAACACCGGGGAGCTGTTTTTT
CDR3 protein: CASRGQLNTGELFF
V gene: TRBV5-1
D gene: NA
clone size: once
J gene: TRBJ2-2